These 25 T cell receptor beta chains were all obtained from the same sample, sequenced in a study of cytomegalovirus exposure and HLA in healthy donors. Both 60 Vbeta primers and 13 Jbeta primers went into the PCR. The assay was immunoSEQ multiplex PCR, and TCRdb's table has in-frame clones only and misses some. Among some 110,000 clones, around 80% were seen once, and the ten largest hold roughly 4.4%. Sequencing used PBMCs. These receptors came from a man aged 30 to 39 in good health and CMV-seropositive.

This clone showed up just a few times. The rearrangement links TRBV4-1 to TRBJ2-4; possible D gene TRBD1, 6 bases. The CDR3 is 15 amino acids. Looked up from germline, CDR1 is MGHRA and CDR2 is YSYEKL. Trimming pared 3 bases from V and 4 bases from J, leaving 13 bases between. The CDR3: CASSHPQGSKNIQYF. The DNA of the CDR3 is TGCGCCAGCAGCCACCCACAGGGCTCAAAAAACATTCAGTACTTC.

As regards this clone: At the DNA level, this CDR3 is encoded by other sequences in the same sample as well. V is TRBV29-1 and J is TRBJ1-2; 7 bases agree with TRBD1. The germline gives CDR1 SQVTM, CDR2 ANQGSEA. The J segment lost 4 bases and the V segment lost 3 bases, leaving 5 bases of the junction unmatched. The CDR3 sequence is 13 residues long. DNA for the CDR3: TGCAGCGTTGATATTACAGGGGTCTATGGCTACACCTTC. Amino acid sequence: CSVDITGVYGYTF.

This chain uses TRBV9 with TRBJ2-1; 11 bases map to TRBD1. Germline V gene data show CDR1 as SGDLS and CDR2 as YYNGEE. The junction had 5 bases not matched to a gene; V was cut back by 3 bases and J by 6 bases. The CDR3 is 15 residues long. CDR3 nucleotide sequence: TGTGCCAGCAGCGAACCCGGGACAGGGGGCAATGAGCAGTTCTTC. Its translation: CASSEPGTGGNEQFF. The full variable domain, rest sourced from reference TRBV9 and TRBJ2-1, is DSGVTQTPKHLITATGQRVTLRCSPRSGDLSVYWYQQSLDQGLQFLIQYYNGEERAKGNILERFSAQQFPDLHSELNLSSLELGDSALYFCASSEPGTGGNEQFFGPGTRLTVL.

V is TRBV6-5 and J is TRBJ1-6; D gene unclear. Germline V gene lookup returns CDR1 MNHEY and CDR2 SVGAGI. The V and J ends lost 8 bases and 10 bases respectively, with 15 bases between them. This CDR3 region has 13 residues. In DNA, the CDR3 is TGTGCCAGCGGCCCGGGAGCTTCGTCACCCCTCCACTTT. Its translation is CASGPGASSPLHF.

The sample holds a few counts of this clone. The CDR3 coding sequence is TGCGCCAGCAGCCAAGATAACGCCCTATCGGGGAAACTGTTTTTT. This gives the protein CASSQDNALSGKLFF. The chain is built from TRBV4-3 and TRBJ1-4; the D is unclear. Trimming removed 0 bases from V and 11 bases from J, with 16 bases in between. The CDR3 runs 15 residues. The V gene's germline CDR1 is LGHNA and CDR2 YSLEER.

Only a few counts were recorded for this clone. The chain combines TRBV10-3 with TRBJ2-7, with D possibly TRBD1 on 5 matching bases. V lost 7 bases to trimming and J lost 4 bases, with 14 bases between them. Germline V gene sequence: CDR1 ENHRY, CDR2 SYGVKD. The CDR3 sequence is 13 residues long. The CDR3 nucleotides are TGTGCCATCAACCAGGGCGTAATGTACGAGCAGTACTTC. Translating gives CAINQGVMYEQYF.

The V gene is TRBV27, the J gene TRBJ1-3; 7 bases map to TRBD1. From germline, CDR1 is MNHEY and CDR2 SMNVEV (reference sequence). Trimming cost V 2 bases and J 0 bases; bases outside gene matches: 4. The CDR3 extends over 16 amino acids. CDR3 protein: CASSLDRASSGNTIYF. In nucleotides, the CDR3 is TGTGCCAGCAGTTTAGACAGGGCCAGCTCTGGAAACACCATATATTTT.

The genes are TRBV14 and TRBJ2-1, with TRBD2 as a possible D gene (6 bases). Germline assignment: CDR1 SGHDN and CDR2 FVKESK. The CDR3 totals 17 residues. Trimming removed 1 base at V and 0 bases at J, with 13 bases between. CDR3 sequence reads: CASSQGGGASSYNEQFF. The CDR3 bases are TGTGCCAGCAGCCAAGGTGGCGGGGCAAGCTCCTACAATGAGCAGTTCTTC.

CDR3 nucleotides: TGTGCCAGCAGCATTCAGGGGGCTGGGTACGAGCAGTACTTC. Translated: CASSIQGAGYEQYF. This chain joins TRBV7-6 and TRBJ2-7; TRBD1 matches at 8 bases. The germline V gene has CDR1 SGHVS and CDR2 FNYEAQ. Unmatched junction bases numbered 7, after V lost 5 bases and J lost 4 bases. CDR3 length: 14 amino acids.

This clone occurred a few times. The gene calls are TRBV6-1 and TRBJ2-3; 10 nucleotides line up with TRBD2. J was trimmed by 13 bases and V by 6 bases; bases with no gene match: 4. This CDR3 has 11 amino acids. Germline V lookup: CDR1 MNHNS, CDR2 SASEGT. CDR3 loop: CASSSGGAEYF. CDR3 DNA sequence: TGTGCCAGCAGCAGCGGGGGGGCCGAGTATTTT.

V is TRBV6-1 and J is TRBJ1-1; TRBD1 matches 7 bases. From germline, CDR1 is MNHNS and CDR2 SASEGT. This CDR3 spans 14 amino acids. V lost 4 bases, J lost 4 bases, and 6 bases stayed unmatched. CDR3 DNA: TGTGCCAGCAGTGGACCAGGGGGTTCCACTGAAGCTTTCTTT. Protein: CASSGPGGSTEAFF.

V is TRBV7-9 and J is TRBJ1-4; D not resolved. The CDR3 extends over 14 amino acids. The V end was cut by 5 bases, the J end by 8 bases, with 15 bases between. In germline, CDR1 is SEHNR, CDR2 FQNEAQ (reference sequence). The CDR3 region has the DNA TGTGCCAGCAGCAAGGGCCGGGAAAGGGAAAAACTGTTTTTT. Residues: CASSKGREREKLFF.

The chain has TRBV19 and TRBJ1-5; possible D gene TRBD1, 6 bases. Germline CDR1 reads LNHDA; CDR2 reads SQIVND (reference sequence). V lost 5 bases to trimming and J lost 9 bases, with 23 bases between them. The CDR3 totals 16 residues. In DNA, the CDR3 is TGTGCCAGTAGTCCCAGGAGAGGGGGATTAGAATCGCCCCAGCATTTT. This codes for CASSPRRGGLESPQHF.

This chain links TRBV6-5 with TRBJ2-7, with D unclear. V dropped 3 bases and J dropped 3 bases, with 9 bases sitting between them. The V gene's germline CDR1 is MNHEY and CDR2 SVGAGI. The CDR3 length is 13 residues. CDR3 region: CASSYNRNYEQYF. CDR3 DNA sequence: TGTGCCAGCAGTTATAACAGAAACTACGAGCAGTACTTC.

The chain carries TRBV18 and TRBJ2-5, with D uncertain. Trimming removed 6 bases at V and 5 bases at J, with 7 bases between. The CDR3 covers 11 residues. The germline CDR1 and CDR2 sequences are KGHSH and LQKENI. In nucleotides, the CDR3 is TGTGCCAGCTCTTCCCGGGAGACCCAGTACTTC. Amino acids: CASSSRETQYF.

The chain recombines TRBV9 with TRBJ2-7; 10 bases align to TRBD1. J was trimmed by 6 bases and V by 4 bases; bases with no gene match: 4. CDR1 and CDR2 (germline): SGDLS, YYNGEE. The CDR3 consists of 13 residues. The CDR3 region has the DNA TGTGCCAGCAGCCCCCGGACAGGGGGCGAGCAGTACTTC. This encodes CASSPRTGGEQYF.

The table lists this clone with a few counts. V is TRBV28 and J is TRBJ2-3, with TRBD2 as a possible D gene (6 bases). V dropped 11 bases and J dropped 0 bases, with 15 bases sitting between them. This CDR3 comprises 14 residues. Germline CDR1 is MDHEN and CDR2 is SYDVKM. DNA of the CDR3: TGTGCCGCCTCCCGGGGGACTAGCACAGATACGCAGTATTTT. Protein sequence: CAASRGTSTDTQYF. Supplemented by reference TRBV28 and TRBJ2-3, the full variable domain reads DVKVTQSSRYLVKRTGEKVFLECVQDMDHENMFWYRQDPGLGLRLIYFSYDVKMKEKGDIPEGYSVSREKKERFSLILESASTNQTSMYLCAASRGTSTDTQYFGPGTRLTVL.

This chain joins TRBV7-2 and TRBJ1-6; a weak D match, TRBD1 (6 bases). Trimming pared 2 bases from V and 7 bases from J, leaving 12 bases between. Germline assignment: CDR1 SGHTA and CDR2 FQGNSA. CDR3 length equals 15 residues. The CDR3 DNA sequence: TGTGCCAGCAGCTTAATTATCCAGGGGAATTCACCCCTCCACTTT. It specifies CASSLIIQGNSPLHF.

This clone was recorded only once. One end of the junction is discordant with germline, which a read error may explain. The J gene is TRBJ2-1, the V gene TRBV4-1; 8 nucleotides match TRBD1. This CDR3 is 16 amino acids long. Germline V lookup: CDR1 MGHRA, CDR2 YSYEKL. The CDR3 DNA is TGCGCCAGCCGCCAGGGGGCAGGGACCCCCTACAATGAGCAGTTCTTC. Its protein is CASRQGAGTPYNEQFF.

The chain combines TRBV5-1 with TRBJ2-3; TRBD2 matches at 11 bases. V was pared by 0 bases and J by 2 bases, with 5 bases of the junction left unmatched. Germline values: CDR1 SGHRS, CDR2 YFSETQ. This CDR3 comprises 17 residues. The CDR3 DNA is TGCGCCAGCAGCTTGGGTTCTAGCGGGGGGTTCACAGATACGCAGTATTTT. It codes for CASSLGSSGGFTDTQYF.

This rearrangement joins TRBV28 to TRBJ2-5; the D gene is possibly TRBD2 (6 bases). Per the germline V gene, CDR1 is MDHEN and CDR2 is SYDVKM. The CDR3 runs to 15 residues. V lost 4 bases, J lost 1 base, and 13 bases lay in between. The CDR3 loop is CASSSRGSFQETQYF. The CDR3 DNA follows: TGTGCCAGCAGTTCGCGGGGCTCCTTCCAAGAGACCCAGTACTTC.

The V and J genes are TRBV7-6 and TRBJ2-1; 15 bases align to TRBD2. Germline assignment: CDR1 SGHVS and CDR2 FNYEAQ. The junction had 2 bases not matched to a gene; V was cut back by 2 bases and J by 12 bases. The CDR3 is 14 residues long. The CDR3 region has the DNA TGTGCCAGCAGCTTATTGGGACTAGCGGGGGGGCAGTTCTTC. Translation: CASSLLGLAGGQFF.

On this clone itself: An end of the junction does not agree with germline; a read error may underlie this. The V gene is TRBV28, the J gene TRBJ1-2; D uncertain. The germline V gene encodes CDR1 MDHEN and CDR2 SYDVKM. The CDR3 is 13 amino acids. The CDR3 spells CATQRGPNYGYPF. In DNA form, the CDR3 reads TGTGCCACCCAGCGCGGCCCTAACTATGGCTACCCCTTC.

The V and J genes are TRBV15 and TRBJ1-2, with 11 bases lining up with TRBD1. V lost 5 bases to trimming and J lost 1 base; unmatched junction nucleotides: 6. The CDR3 length is 16 residues. Germline V gene lookup returns CDR1 LNHNV and CDR2 YYDKDF (reference sequence). This chain's CDR3 is CATSGWDRGINYGYTF. The CDR3 DNA sequence: TGTGCCACCAGCGGGTGGGACAGGGGGATTAACTATGGCTACACCTTC.

This sequence joins TRBV5-1 and TRBJ2-1, with 9 bases matching TRBD2. The junction had 15 bases not matched to a gene; V was cut back by 2 bases and J by 6 bases. The length of the CDR3 is 18 residues. Germline CDR1 reads SGHRS; CDR2 reads YFSETQ. Here the CDR3 DNA reads TGCGCCAGCAGCTTTTCGCCGCTATTTCGCGGGGGGGGCAATGAGCAGTTCTTC. Translated, it gives CASSFSPLFRGGGNEQFF.